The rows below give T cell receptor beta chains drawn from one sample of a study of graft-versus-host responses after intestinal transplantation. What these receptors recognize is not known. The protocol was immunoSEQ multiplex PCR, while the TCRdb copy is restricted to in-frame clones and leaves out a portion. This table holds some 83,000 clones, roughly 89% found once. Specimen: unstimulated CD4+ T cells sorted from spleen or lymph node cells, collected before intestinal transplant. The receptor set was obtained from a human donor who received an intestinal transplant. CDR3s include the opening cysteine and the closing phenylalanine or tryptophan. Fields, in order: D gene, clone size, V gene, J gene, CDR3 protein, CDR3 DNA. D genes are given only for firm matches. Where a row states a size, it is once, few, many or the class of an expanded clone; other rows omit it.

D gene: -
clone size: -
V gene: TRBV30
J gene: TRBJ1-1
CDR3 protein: CAWSVSGGTEAFF
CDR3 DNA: TGTGCCTGGAGTGTTTCGGGAGGCACTGAAGCTTTCTTT

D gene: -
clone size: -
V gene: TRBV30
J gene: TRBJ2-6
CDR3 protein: CAGRRAGANVLTF
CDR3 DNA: TGTGCCGGAAGGCGGGCTGGGGCCAACGTCCTGACTTTC

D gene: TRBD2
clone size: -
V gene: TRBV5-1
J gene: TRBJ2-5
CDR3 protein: CASSYGGGTQETQYF
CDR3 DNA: TGCGCCAGCAGCTATGGGGGGGGGACCCAAGAGACCCAGTACTTC

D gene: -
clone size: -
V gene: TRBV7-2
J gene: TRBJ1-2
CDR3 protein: CASSFGTVGYTF
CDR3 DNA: TGTGCCAGCAGCTTCGGAACAGTCGGCTACACCTTC

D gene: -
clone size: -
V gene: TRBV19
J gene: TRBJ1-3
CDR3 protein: CASRGLSSPSGNTIYF
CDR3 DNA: TGTGCCAGTAGGGGACTGAGCTCCCCCTCTGGAAACACCATATATTTT

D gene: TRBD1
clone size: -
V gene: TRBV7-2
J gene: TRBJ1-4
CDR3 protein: CASSGRQGQWEKLFF
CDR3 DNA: TGTGCCAGCAGCGGACGACAGGGGCAATGGGAAAAACTGTTTTTT

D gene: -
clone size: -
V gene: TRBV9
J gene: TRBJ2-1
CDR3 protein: CASSVGATGVPNEQFF
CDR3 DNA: TGTGCCAGCAGCGTAGGGGCGACAGGAGTACCCAATGAGCAGTTCTTC

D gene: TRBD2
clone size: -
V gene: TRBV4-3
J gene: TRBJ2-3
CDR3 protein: CASSAPGGGSTDTQYF
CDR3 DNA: TGCGCCAGCAGCGCCCCTGGGGGGGGAAGCACAGATACGCAGTATTTT

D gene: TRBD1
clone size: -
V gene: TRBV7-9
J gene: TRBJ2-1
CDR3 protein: CASSTRTGFYNEQFF
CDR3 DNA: TGTGCCAGCAGCACCCGGACAGGGTTCTACAATGAGCAGTTCTTC

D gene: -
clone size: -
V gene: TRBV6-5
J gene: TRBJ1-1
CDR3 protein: CASRNSVTEAFF
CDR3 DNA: TGTGCCAGCAGGAACAGTGTTACTGAAGCTTTCTTT

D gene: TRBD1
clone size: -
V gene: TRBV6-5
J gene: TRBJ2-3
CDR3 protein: CASSSTGRPTDTQYF
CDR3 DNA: TGTGCCAGCAGTTCGACAGGGAGACCCACAGATACGCAGTATTTT

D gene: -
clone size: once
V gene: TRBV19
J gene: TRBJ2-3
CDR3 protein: CASSVFVPTDTQYF
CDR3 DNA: TGTGCCAGTAGTGTCTTCGTCCCCACAGATACGCAGTATTTT

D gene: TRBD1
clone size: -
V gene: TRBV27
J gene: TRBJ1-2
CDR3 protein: CASNIDRGNYGYTF
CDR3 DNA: TGTGCCAGCAATATCGACAGGGGAAACTATGGCTACACCTTC

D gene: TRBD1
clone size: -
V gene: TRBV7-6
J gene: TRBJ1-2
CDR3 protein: CASSTKTGWGYTF
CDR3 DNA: TGTGCCAGCAGCACCAAGACAGGGTGGGGCTACACCTTC

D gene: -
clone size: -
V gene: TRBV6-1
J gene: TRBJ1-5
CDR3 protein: CASRLPEAPQHF
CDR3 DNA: TGTGCCAGCAGACTCCCGGAGGCGCCCCAGCATTTT

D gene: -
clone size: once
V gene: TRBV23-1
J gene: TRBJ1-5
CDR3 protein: CASSQEGRGSNQPQHF
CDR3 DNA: TGCGCCAGCAGTCAAGAGGGCAGGGGCAGCAATCAGCCCCAGCATTTT

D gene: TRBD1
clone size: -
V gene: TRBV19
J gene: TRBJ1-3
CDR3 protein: CASSSSTGTGNTIYF
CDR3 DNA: TGTGCCAGTAGTTCTTCGACAGGGACTGGAAACACCATATATTTT

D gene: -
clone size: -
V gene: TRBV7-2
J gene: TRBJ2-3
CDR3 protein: CASSFLITDTQYF
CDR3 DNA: TGTGCCAGCAGCTTCCTAATCACAGATACGCAGTATTTT

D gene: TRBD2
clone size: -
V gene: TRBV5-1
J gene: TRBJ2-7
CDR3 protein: CASSPGLAGHEQYF
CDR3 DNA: TGCGCCAGCAGCCCGGGACTAGCGGGCCACGAGCAGTACTTC

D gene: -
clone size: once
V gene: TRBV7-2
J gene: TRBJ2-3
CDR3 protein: CASSFRRDTQYF
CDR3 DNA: TGTGCCAGCAGCTTCCGCCGGGATACGCAGTATTTT

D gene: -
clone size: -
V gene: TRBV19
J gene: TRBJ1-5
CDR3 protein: CASSSTGTSNQPQHF
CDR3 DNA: TGTGCCAGTAGTAGCACAGGGACAAGCAATCAGCCCCAGCATTTT

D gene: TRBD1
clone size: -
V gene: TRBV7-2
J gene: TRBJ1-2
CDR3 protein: CASSQDRARVYGYTF
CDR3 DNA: TGTGCCAGCAGCCAAGACAGGGCCCGCGTCTATGGCTACACCTTC

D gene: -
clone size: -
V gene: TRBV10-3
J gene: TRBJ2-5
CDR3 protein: CATLAGAAGETQYF
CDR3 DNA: TGTGCCACGCTCGCGGGGGCGGCCGGGGAGACCCAGTACTTC

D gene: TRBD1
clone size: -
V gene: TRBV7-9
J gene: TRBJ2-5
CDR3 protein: CASSSWTGGFGETQYF
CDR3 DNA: TGTGCCAGCAGCTCGTGGACAGGGGGTTTCGGAGAGACCCAGTACTTC

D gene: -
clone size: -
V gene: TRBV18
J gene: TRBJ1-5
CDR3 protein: CASSPQGRGGPQHF
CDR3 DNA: TGTGCCAGCTCACCACAAGGACGAGGAGGTCCCCAGCATTTT